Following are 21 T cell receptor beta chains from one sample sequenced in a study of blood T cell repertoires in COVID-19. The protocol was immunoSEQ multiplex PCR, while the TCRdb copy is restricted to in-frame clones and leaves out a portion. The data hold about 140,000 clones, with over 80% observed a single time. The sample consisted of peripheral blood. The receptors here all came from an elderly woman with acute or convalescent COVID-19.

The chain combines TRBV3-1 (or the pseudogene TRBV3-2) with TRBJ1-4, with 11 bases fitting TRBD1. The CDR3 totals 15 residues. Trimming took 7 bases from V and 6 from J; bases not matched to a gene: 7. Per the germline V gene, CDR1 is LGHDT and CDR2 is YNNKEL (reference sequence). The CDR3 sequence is CASTGGQGAYEKLFF. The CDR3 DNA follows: TGTGCCAGCACCGGAGGACAGGGGGCGTATGAAAAACTGTTTTTT.

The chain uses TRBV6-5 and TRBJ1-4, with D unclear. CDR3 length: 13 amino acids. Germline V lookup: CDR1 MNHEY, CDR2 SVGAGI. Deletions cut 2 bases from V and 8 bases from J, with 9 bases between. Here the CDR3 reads CASSYGEKEKLFF. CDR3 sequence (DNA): TGTGCCAGCAGTTACGGGGAGAAAGAAAAACTGTTTTTT.

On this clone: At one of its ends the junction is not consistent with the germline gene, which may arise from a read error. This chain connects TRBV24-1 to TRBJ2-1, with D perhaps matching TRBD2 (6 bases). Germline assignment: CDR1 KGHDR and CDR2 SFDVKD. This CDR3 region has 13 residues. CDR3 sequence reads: CATSGGSYNEQFF. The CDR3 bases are TGTGCCACAAGTGGAGGGTCCTACAATGAGCAGTTCTTC.

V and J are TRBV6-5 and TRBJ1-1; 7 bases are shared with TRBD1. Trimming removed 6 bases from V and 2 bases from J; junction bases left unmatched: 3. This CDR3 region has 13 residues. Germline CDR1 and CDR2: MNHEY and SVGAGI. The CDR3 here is CASSWDSNTEAFF. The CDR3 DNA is TGTGCCAGCAGCTGGGACAGTAACACTGAAGCTTTCTTT.

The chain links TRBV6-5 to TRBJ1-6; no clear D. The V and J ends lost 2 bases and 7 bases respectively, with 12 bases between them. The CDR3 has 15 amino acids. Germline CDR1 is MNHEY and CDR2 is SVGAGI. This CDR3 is CASSYTDSGNSPLHF. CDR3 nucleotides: TGTGCCAGCAGTTACACTGACTCGGGGAATTCACCCCTCCACTTT.

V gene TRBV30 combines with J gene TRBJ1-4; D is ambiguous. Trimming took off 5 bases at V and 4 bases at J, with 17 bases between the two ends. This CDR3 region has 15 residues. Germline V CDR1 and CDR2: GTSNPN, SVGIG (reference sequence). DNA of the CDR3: TGTGCCTGGCGAAAGGAGGGCTCTTATAATGAAAAACTGTTTTTT. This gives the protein CAWRKEGSYNEKLFF.

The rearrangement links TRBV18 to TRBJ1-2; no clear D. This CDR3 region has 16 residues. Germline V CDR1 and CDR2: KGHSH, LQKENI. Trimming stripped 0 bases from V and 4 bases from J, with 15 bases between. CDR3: CASSPPTRVAGYGYTF. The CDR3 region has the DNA TGTGCCAGCTCACCACCGACGAGGGTGGCGGGCTATGGCTACACCTTC.

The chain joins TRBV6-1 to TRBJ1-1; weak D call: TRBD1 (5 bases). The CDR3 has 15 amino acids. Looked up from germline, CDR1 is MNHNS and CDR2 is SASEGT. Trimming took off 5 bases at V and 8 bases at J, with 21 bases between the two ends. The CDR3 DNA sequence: TGTGCCAGCAGTTCCCACACCGGGGGGGTAAACGAAGCTTTCTTT. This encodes CASSSHTGGVNEAFF.

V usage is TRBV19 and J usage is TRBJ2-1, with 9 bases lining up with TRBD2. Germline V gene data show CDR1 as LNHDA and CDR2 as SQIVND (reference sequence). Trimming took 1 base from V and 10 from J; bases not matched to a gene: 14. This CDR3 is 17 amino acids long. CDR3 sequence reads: CASSIVPTAGGFREQFF. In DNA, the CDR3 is TGTGCCAGTAGTATAGTCCCCACTGCGGGGGGGTTTCGGGAGCAGTTCTTC.

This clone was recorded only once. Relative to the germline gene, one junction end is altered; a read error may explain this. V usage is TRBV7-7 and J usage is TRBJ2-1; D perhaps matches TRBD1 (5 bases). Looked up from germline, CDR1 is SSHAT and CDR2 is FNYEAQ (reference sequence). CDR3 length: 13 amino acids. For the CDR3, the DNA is TGTGCTAGCAGCACCGACAGACACAATGAGCAGTTCTTC. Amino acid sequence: CASSTDRHNEQFF.

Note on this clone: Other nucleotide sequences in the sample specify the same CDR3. The CDR3 loop reads CASSYSGQGASPLHF. Written as DNA, the CDR3 is TGTGCCAGCAGTTACTCTGGACAGGGCGCTTCACCCCTCCACTTT. The rearrangement joins TRBV6-5 to TRBJ1-6, with 8 nucleotides matching TRBD1. J was trimmed by 9 bases and V by 0 bases; bases with no gene match: 4. The length of the CDR3 is 15 residues. Germline CDR1 MNHEY, CDR2 SVGAGI.

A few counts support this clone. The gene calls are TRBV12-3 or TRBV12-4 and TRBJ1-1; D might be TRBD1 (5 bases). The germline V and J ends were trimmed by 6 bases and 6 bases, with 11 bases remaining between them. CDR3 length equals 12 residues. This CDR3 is CASRKTVAEAFF. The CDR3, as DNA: TGTGCCAGCAGAAAGACAGTAGCTGAAGCTTTCTTT.

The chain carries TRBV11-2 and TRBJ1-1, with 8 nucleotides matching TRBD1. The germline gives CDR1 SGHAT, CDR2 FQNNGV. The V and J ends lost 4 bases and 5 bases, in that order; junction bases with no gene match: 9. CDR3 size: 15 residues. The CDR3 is CASSSPDRGRTEAFF. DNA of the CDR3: TGTGCCAGCAGCTCACCAGACAGGGGACGGACTGAAGCTTTCTTT.

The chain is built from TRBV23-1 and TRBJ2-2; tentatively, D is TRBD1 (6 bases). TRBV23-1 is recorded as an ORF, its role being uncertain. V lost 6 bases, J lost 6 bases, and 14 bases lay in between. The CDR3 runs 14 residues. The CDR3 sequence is CASSVRQEAGELFF. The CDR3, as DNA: TGCGCCAGCAGCGTTAGACAGGAGGCCGGGGAGCTGTTTTTT.

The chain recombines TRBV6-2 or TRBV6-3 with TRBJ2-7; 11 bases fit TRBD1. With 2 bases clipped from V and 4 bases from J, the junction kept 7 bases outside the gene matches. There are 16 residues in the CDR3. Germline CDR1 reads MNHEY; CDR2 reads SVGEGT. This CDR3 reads CASSYPRTGGQYEQYF. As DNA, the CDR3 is TGTGCCAGCAGTTACCCCCGGACAGGGGGCCAATACGAGCAGTACTTC.

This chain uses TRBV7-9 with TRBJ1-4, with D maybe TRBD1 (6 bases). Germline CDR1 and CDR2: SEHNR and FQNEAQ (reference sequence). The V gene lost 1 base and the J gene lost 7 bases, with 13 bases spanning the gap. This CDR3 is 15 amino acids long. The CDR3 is CASSLEQGVSEKLFF. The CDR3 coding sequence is TGTGCCAGCAGCTTAGAACAGGGAGTTTCTGAAAAACTGTTTTTT.

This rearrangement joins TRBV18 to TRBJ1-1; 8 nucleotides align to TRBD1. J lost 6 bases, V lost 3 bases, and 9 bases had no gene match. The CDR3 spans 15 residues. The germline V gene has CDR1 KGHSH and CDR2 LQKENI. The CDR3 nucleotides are TGTGCCAGCTCACCTGGACAGGGAAGACTGGCTGAAGCTTTCTTT. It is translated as CASSPGQGRLAEAFF.

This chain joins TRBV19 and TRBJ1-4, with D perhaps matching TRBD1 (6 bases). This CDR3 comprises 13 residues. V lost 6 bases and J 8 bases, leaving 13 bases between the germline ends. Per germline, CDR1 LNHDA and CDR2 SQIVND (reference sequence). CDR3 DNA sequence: TGTGCCAGTAGCTCACAGGGAATGGAAAAACTGTTTTTT. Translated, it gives CASSSQGMEKLFF.

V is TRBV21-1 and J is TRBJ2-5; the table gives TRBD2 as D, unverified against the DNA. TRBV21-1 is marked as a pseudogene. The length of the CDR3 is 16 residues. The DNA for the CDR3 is TGTGCCAGCAGCAAAGGGAAAGCGGGGGGAGTAGAGACCCAGTACTTC. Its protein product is CASSKGKAGGVETQYF.

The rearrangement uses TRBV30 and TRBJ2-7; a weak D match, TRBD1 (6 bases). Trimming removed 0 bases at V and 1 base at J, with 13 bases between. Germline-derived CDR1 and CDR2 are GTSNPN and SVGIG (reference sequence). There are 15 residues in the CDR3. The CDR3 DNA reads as TGTGCCTGGAGTGTAATGGGGGCAGGATCCTACGAGCAGTACTTC. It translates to CAWSVMGAGSYEQYF.

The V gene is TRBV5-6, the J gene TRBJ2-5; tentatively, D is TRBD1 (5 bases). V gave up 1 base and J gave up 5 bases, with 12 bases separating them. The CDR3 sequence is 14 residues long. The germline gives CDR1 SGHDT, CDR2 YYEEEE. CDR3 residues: CASSLYQGFETQYF. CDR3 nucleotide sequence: TGTGCCAGCAGCTTGTATCAGGGTTTCGAGACCCAGTACTTC. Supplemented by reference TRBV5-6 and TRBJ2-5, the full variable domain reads DAGVTQSPTHLIKTRGQQVTLRCSPKSGHDTVSWYQQALGQGPQFIFQYYEEEERQRGNFPDRFSGHQFPNYSSELNVNALLLGDSALYLCASSLYQGFETQYFGPGTRLLVL.